This T cell receptor beta chain was sequenced for a study of shared clonotypes between healthy human individuals. Donors, healthy HIV-negative adults, lacked recent acute infections or vaccinations. The protocol was immunoSEQ multiplex PCR, while the TCRdb copy is restricted to in-frame clones and leaves out a portion. Among about 2 million clones, roughly 95% were seen once, and the ten largest hold 0.1% to 0.15%. CDR1 is MNHNY, CDR2 SVGAGI, per germline (reference sequence). The CDR3 is 15 amino acids. The V and J ends lost 2 bases and 2 bases, in that order; junction bases with no gene match: 3. The material sequenced was naive CD4+ T cells sorted from blood. Regarding subset: CD45RA+ positively selected. This receptor was taken from a man aged 18 to 30 in good health. The chain is built from TRBV6-6 and TRBJ1-3, with 7 bases aligning to TRBD1. CDR3 nucleotides: TGTGCCAGCAGTTACCCCGGGACAGCTGGAAACACCATATATTTT. Translated: CASSYPGTAGNTIYF.